The present T cell receptor beta chain was sequenced within a study of CXCR3-negative and CXCR3-positive naive CD8 T cells. CD45RO-CCR7+CD27+CD95- defined naive CD8+ T cells. The CDR3 extends over 15 amino acids. Germline V CDR1 and CDR2: DFQATT, SNEGSKA (reference sequence). The method, 5' RACE with UMI labels, was used to prepare the TRB cDNA libraries. From its re-call of the 5' RACE reads, TCRdb lists each CDR3 protein once, without DNA. In total, the table holds fewer than 55,000 distinct CDR3 sequences. J is TRBJ2-1 and V is TRBV20-1; TCRdb's D call of TRBD1 is untestable without DNA. This TCR derives from a human donor in good health. Some clones in this sample may be carry-over from other donors' samples. Source material: naive CXCR3- CD8+ T cells from blood. Documented subset: CD45RO-CCR7+CD27+CD95- naive CD8+ T cells lacking CXCR3 (TNR3-). CDR3: CSARLGAADYNEQFF.